This T cell receptor (beta chain) is from a study of a mutant IDH1 vaccine in newly diagnosed glioma. As for the study in general: The patients received vaccinations eight times, in weeks 1, 3, 5, 7, 11, 15, 19 and 23. The study, taken as a whole, reports: Evidence of vaccine-induced immune responses was documented in roughly 93% of patients.

Using immunoSEQ multiplex PCR, the repertoire was profiled, and TCRdb retains in-frame clones only, with some absent. The sample contains tens of thousands of clones, roughly 85% of which appear only once. Time point defined: week 23, last vaccination. One vaccine dose held 300 ug of mutant IDH1 20-mer peptide and came with topical imiquimod. With respect to this clone: Its antigen is not known.

V was clipped by 4 bases and J by 0 bases, with 11 bases between them. CDR3 size: 14 residues. The germline CDR1 and CDR2 sequences are SGHRS and YFSETQ. The V call is TRBV5-1, the J call TRBJ2-7; the D gene is possibly TRBD1 (5 bases). This sample comprised PBMCs, obtained from a glioma patient whose treatment included an IDH1 peptide vaccine. This TCR came from a man younger than 45 with glioma. In DNA form, the CDR3 reads TGCGCCAGCAGCGTACAGGCTAGCTCCTACGAGCAGTACTTC. It yields the protein CASSVQASSYEQYF.